This T cell receptor (beta chain) was captured by sequencing in a study of blood T cell repertoires in COVID-19. Produced via immunoSEQ multiplex PCR; TCRdb's table is partial and in-frame only. Of about 130,000 clones in the sample, 75% to 90% are singletons; the top ten hold about 4.5%. Germline CDR1 reads MNHEY; CDR2 reads SVGAGI. Trimming cost V 6 bases and J 4 bases; bases outside gene matches: 6. This CDR3 is 14 amino acids long. The source is a man between 60 and 75 years old with COVID-19, enrolled during active disease. The specimen was peripheral blood. V usage is TRBV6-5 and J usage is TRBJ1-5; 7 nucleotides agree with TRBD1. The CDR3 sequence is CASRNRGNNQPQHF. In DNA form, the CDR3 reads TGTGCCAGCAGAAACAGGGGAAATAATCAGCCCCAGCATTTT.